These 7 T cell receptor beta chains came from one sample sequenced in a study of blood T cells in healthy people across ages (dated by TCRdb to 2013 to 2016). The library came from 5' RACE. Sequenced using an Illumina HiSeq 2500. The second PCR ran for roughly 7 to 11 cycles and used a J-beta primer mix along with a sample-barcoded 5' primer. The raw public reads went through TCRdb reprocessing: fastp at Q25, MiXCR clone calling, in-frame beta chains kept. Here each entry gathers all rows of one CDR3 protein and keeps the most common genes and DNA. This sample holds fewer than 750,000 distinct CDR3 sequences; around 50% were observed only once. The ten largest clones take up about 26% of the sample. Sequencing was done on a sample of blood. These receptors were taken from a man older than 75 in good health.

The rearrangement links TRBV7-2 to TRBJ2-1, with 9 bases matching TRBD2. V shed 3 bases and J 10 bases; nucleotides not matched to a gene: 19. CDR3 length: 18 amino acids. Per germline, CDR1 SGHTA and CDR2 FQGNSA. CDR3 sequence (DNA): TGTGCCAGCAGCTTGGATACGCGCGGGCTAGCGGGACCGGGGGAGCAGTTCTTC. This codes for CASSLDTRGLAGPGEQFF.

A word on this clonotype: Germline and junction disagree at one end, which may indicate a read error. This rearrangement joins TRBV6-5 to TRBJ2-7; D remains unclear. Germline values: CDR1 MNHEY, CDR2 SVGAGI. The CDR3 runs 14 residues. The CDR3 bases are TGTGCCAGCAGTGACTCTACCAGGTTCCACGAGCAGTACTTC. Translated, it gives CASSDSTRFHEQYF.

The chain links TRBV19 to TRBJ1-4, with TRBD1 matching over 7 bases. Germline CDR1 reads LNHDA; CDR2 reads SQIVND (reference sequence). V lost 4 bases and J lost 1; bases outside the gene matches: 3. The CDR3 is made up of 15 amino acids. In DNA form, the CDR3 reads TGTGCCAGTAGTAGAGGGGACAGAACTAATGAAAAACTGTTTTTT. It specifies CASSRGDRTNEKLFF.

The V call is TRBV20-1, the J call TRBJ2-1; the D call may be TRBD1 or TRBD2 (5 bases each). This CDR3 region has 16 residues. The V end was cut by 4 bases, the J end by 9 bases, with 25 bases between. In germline, CDR1 is DFQATT, CDR2 SNEGSKA (reference sequence). The CDR3 sequence: CSATLGRKGPWGEQFF. The DNA for the CDR3 is TGCAGTGCTACCCTGGGCAGGAAGGGACCCTGGGGTGAGCAGTTCTTC.

This chain connects TRBV7-2 to TRBJ2-7; D unclear. The CDR3 loop spans 15 amino acids. V shed 0 bases and J shed 3 bases, with 12 bases lying between them. Germline CDR1 is SGHTA and CDR2 is FQGNSA. CDR3 protein: CASSLAVGRIYEQYF. CDR3 bases: TGTGCCAGCAGCTTAGCGGTAGGGCGGATCTACGAGCAGTACTTC.

This chain joins TRBV5-1 and TRBJ2-1; a possible D gene is TRBD2 (6 bases). In germline, CDR1 is SGHRS, CDR2 YFSETQ. CDR3 length: 17 amino acids. V lost 0 bases and J 1 base, leaving 14 bases between the germline ends. In DNA form, the CDR3 reads TGCGCCAGCAGCTTGGTGGCGGGGACTGGTTCCTACAATGAGCAGTTCTTC. Translating gives CASSLVAGTGSYNEQFF.

This clonotype came up many times. This chain uses TRBV7-2 with TRBJ1-6; no clear D. Trimming took off 2 bases at V and 7 bases at J, with 6 bases between the two ends. The CDR3 is 13 residues long. The germline V gene encodes CDR1 SGHTA and CDR2 FQGNSA. CDR3 nucleotides: TGTGCCAGCAGCTTATCCGGCAATTCACCCCTCCACTTT. It translates to CASSLSGNSPLHF. The complete variable domain, with remaining parts taken from reference TRBV7-2 and TRBJ1-6, reads GAGVSQSPSNKVTEKGKDVELRCDPISGHTALYWYRQSLGQGLEFLIYFQGNSAPDKSGLPSDRFSAERTGGSVSTLTIQRTQQEDSAVYLCASSLSGNSPLHFGNGTRLTVT.